Presented here are 11 T cell receptor beta chains from one specimen sequenced in a study of spatial heterogeneity in lung cancer. TCRdb passed the 5' RACE reads through MiXCR, listing each CDR3 protein once. Here the sample spans around 20,000 distinct CDR3 sequences, 9% to 10% being singletons. Indicated time point: blood at routine non-recurrence follow-up after resection. The sample in question was PBMCs, obtained at follow-up. Every receptor here comes from a male donor with early-stage non-small cell lung cancer.

This clonotype was seen just once. V usage is TRBV7-6 and J usage is TRBJ2-7; TRBD2 matches 7 bases. V lost 5 bases and J lost 2; bases outside the gene matches: 9. Germline CDR1 and CDR2: SGHVS and FNYEAQ. The CDR3 spans 15 residues. CDR3 amino acids: CASSNRGESPYEQYF. The CDR3 region has the DNA TGTGCCAGCAGCAATCGGGGGGAATCCCCCTACGAGCAGTACTTC.

This rearrangement joins TRBV15 to TRBJ2-1; 12 nucleotides align to TRBD2. The germline V gene encodes CDR1 LNHNV and CDR2 YYDKDF (reference sequence). CDR3 length: 14 residues. V lost 3 bases, J lost 7 bases, and 1 base stayed unmatched. The CDR3 DNA follows: TGTGCCACCAGCAGGACTAGCGGGGGTAATGAGCAGTTCTTC. Translation gives CATSRTSGGNEQFF.

This clonotype was recorded a few times. The chain has TRBV29-1 and TRBJ1-2; 9 bases match TRBD1. The junction had 7 bases not matched to a gene; V was cut back by 6 bases and J by 5 bases. Germline V gene sequence: CDR1 SQVTM, CDR2 ANQGSEA. CDR3 size: 13 residues. The CDR3 DNA sequence: TGCAGCGTACCACAGGGGGCGGGATATGGCTACACCTTC. Amino acid sequence: CSVPQGAGYGYTF.

This clonotype has only a few counts. The chain has TRBV7-8 and TRBJ2-1; D unresolved. Germline V gene sequence: CDR1 SGHVS, CDR2 FQNEAQ. The CDR3 extends over 17 amino acids. V lost 5 bases and J lost 0, with 17 bases in between. CDR3 DNA: TGTGCCAGCAGCCCCGGCCGAGGTTTGGCCTCCTACAATGAGCAGTTCTTC. As protein: CASSPGRGLASYNEQFF.

This clonotype was recorded many times. The J gene is TRBJ2-3, the V gene TRBV29-1; 7 nucleotides agree with TRBD2. This CDR3 spans 16 amino acids. The V and J ends lost 5 bases and 1 base, in that order; junction bases with no gene match: 12. Per the germline V gene, CDR1 is SQVTM and CDR2 is ANQGSEA. The CDR3 DNA reads TGCAGCGTTTCTCCGACGGGGGGAACGGGCACAGATACGCAGTATTTT. This gives the protein CSVSPTGGTGTDTQYF.

This clonotype was recorded many times. This chain uses TRBV29-1 with TRBJ1-3; D uncertain. Germline loops: CDR1 SQVTM, CDR2 ANQGSEA. The V end lost 3 bases, the J end lost 0 bases, and 9 bases lay between the germline ends. The CDR3 runs to 14 residues. CDR3 loop: CSVDATDSGNTIYF. The CDR3 DNA follows: TGCAGCGTTGATGCAACAGACTCTGGAAACACCATATATTTT.

This clonotype was seen a handful of times. The V call is TRBV20-1, the J call TRBJ2-5, with a tentative D call TRBD2 (6 bases). The CDR3 length is 14 residues. CDR1 is DFQATT and CDR2 is SNEGSKA in the germline V gene (reference sequence). Trimming stripped 6 bases from V and 5 bases from J, with 19 bases between. The CDR3 loop reads CSAGVSGSRETQYF. Here the CDR3 DNA reads TGCAGTGCCGGAGTGAGCGGGTCCCGCGAGACCCAGTACTTC.

This clonotype was detected many times. The V call is TRBV3-1, the J call TRBJ2-5, with TRBD2 matching 8 bases. Germline V CDR1 and CDR2: LGHDT, YNNKEL (reference sequence). Germline trimming cut 1 base from V and 4 bases from J; bases unmatched to any gene: 5. The CDR3 has 15 residues. CDR3 in amino acids: CASSQGGTRAETQYF. The CDR3 DNA is TGTGCCAGCAGCCAAGGCGGGACTAGGGCAGAGACCCAGTACTTC.

At least ten counts were recorded for this clonotype. The chain couples TRBV19 to TRBJ2-6; D is undetermined. There are 14 residues in the CDR3. V shed 9 bases and J shed 0 bases, with 9 bases lying between them. Germline V CDR1 and CDR2: LNHDA, SQIVND (reference sequence). This CDR3 is CASLDFSGANVLTF. DNA of the CDR3: TGTGCCAGCCTTGACTTCTCTGGGGCCAACGTCCTGACTTTC.

This clonotype occurred a few times. The CDR3 reads CASSLVAGWTNEKLFF. CDR3 sequence (DNA): TGTGCCAGCAGTTTAGTTGCGGGTTGGACTAATGAAAAACTGTTTTTT. This chain connects TRBV28 to TRBJ1-4; D gene ambiguous. The germline V and J ends were trimmed by 2 bases and 2 bases, with 12 bases remaining between them. The CDR3 contains 16 residues. Germline loops: CDR1 MDHEN, CDR2 SYDVKM.

This clonotype was seen only a few times. The chain has TRBV7-6 and TRBJ2-3, with D perhaps matching TRBD1 (5 bases). CDR1 and CDR2 from the germline V gene are SGHVS and FNYEAQ. CDR3 length equals 15 residues. Trimming cost V 3 bases and J 2 bases, with 12 bases left between them. CDR3 loop: CASSLRPGLTDTQYF. CDR3 sequence (DNA): TGTGCCAGCAGCTTGAGGCCAGGGCTCACAGATACGCAGTATTTT.